These T cell receptor beta chains were read from a single sample in a study of long-term antiretroviral therapy in people with HIV. Sequencing was performed with immunoSEQ multiplex PCR; in TCRdb, only in-frame clones are kept and a portion is missing. The sample records around 30,000 clones, 87% being singletons. This material consisted of unsorted PBMCs, taken 1.1 years after starting antiretroviral therapy. The receptors come from a young man with HIV. Both conserved end residues are part of each CDR3. Each record gives: J gene, V gene, CDR3 protein.

j_gene: TRBJ1-2
v_gene: TRBV5-1
CDR3aa: CASSPGADYGYTF

j_gene: TRBJ2-7
v_gene: TRBV28
CDR3aa: CASRGDSKEQYF

j_gene: TRBJ2-5
v_gene: TRBV5-5
CDR3aa: CASSFFAEETQYF

j_gene: TRBJ2-7
v_gene: TRBV7-2
CDR3aa: CASSQPGQDYEQYF

j_gene: TRBJ1-3
v_gene: TRBV9
CDR3aa: CASSVGAYGGNTIYF

j_gene: TRBJ1-5
v_gene: TRBV16
CDR3aa: CASSQPGTEQNQPQHF

j_gene: TRBJ2-7
v_gene: TRBV2
CDR3aa: CASSEITAAGEQYF

j_gene: TRBJ1-5
v_gene: TRBV2
CDR3aa: CASSERAASYSNQPQHF

j_gene: TRBJ1-2
v_gene: TRBV10-2
CDR3aa: CASSAMGSNGYTF

j_gene: TRBJ2-1
v_gene: TRBV30
CDR3aa: CAWSVWPSGSYNEQFF

j_gene: TRBJ2-1
v_gene: TRBV7-8
CDR3aa: CASSFRDHNNEQFF

j_gene: TRBJ1-2
v_gene: TRBV6-5
CDR3aa: CASSYSIEKYGGYTF

j_gene: TRBJ2-7
v_gene: TRBV5-1
CDR3aa: CASSLQGREQYF

j_gene: TRBJ2-3
v_gene: TRBV7-7
CDR3aa: CASSLGVTSTDTQYF

j_gene: TRBJ2-7
v_gene: TRBV19
CDR3aa: CASRRGFSSYEQYF

j_gene: TRBJ2-5
v_gene: TRBV19
CDR3aa: CASSIRSGIQQETQYF

j_gene: TRBJ2-1
v_gene: TRBV19
CDR3aa: CASSIEEGRYNEQFF

j_gene: TRBJ2-3
v_gene: TRBV7-8
CDR3aa: CASSLNRHLETTDTQYF

j_gene: TRBJ1-3
v_gene: TRBV28
CDR3aa: CASSLPGKHSGNTIYF